The present T cell receptor beta chain was sequenced within a study of shared clonotypes between healthy human individuals. Only in-frame clones appear in the TCRdb table, and some are missing; sequencing was by immunoSEQ multiplex PCR. The sample consists of some 2,100,000 clones, 90% to 96% of them appearing once. Note on this clone: Antigen unknown.

Whole-study results and caveats: Non-shared clonotypes displayed generation probabilities falling below those of clonotypes present in all four donors.

Looked up from germline, CDR1 is SEHNR and CDR2 is FQNEAQ (reference sequence). This CDR3 is built from 16 residues. Trimming took 2 bases from V and 8 from J, leaving 16 bases between them. The sequenced material came from naive CD4+ T cells sorted from blood. Subset: CD45RA+ positively selected. The TCR originated in a young man in good health. This chain connects TRBV7-9 to TRBJ1-6; D gene unclear. The CDR3 region has the DNA TGTGCCAGCAGCTTACCGATGGGGAGGGCCCATTCACCCCTCCACTTT. Amino acids: CASSLPMGRAHSPLHF.